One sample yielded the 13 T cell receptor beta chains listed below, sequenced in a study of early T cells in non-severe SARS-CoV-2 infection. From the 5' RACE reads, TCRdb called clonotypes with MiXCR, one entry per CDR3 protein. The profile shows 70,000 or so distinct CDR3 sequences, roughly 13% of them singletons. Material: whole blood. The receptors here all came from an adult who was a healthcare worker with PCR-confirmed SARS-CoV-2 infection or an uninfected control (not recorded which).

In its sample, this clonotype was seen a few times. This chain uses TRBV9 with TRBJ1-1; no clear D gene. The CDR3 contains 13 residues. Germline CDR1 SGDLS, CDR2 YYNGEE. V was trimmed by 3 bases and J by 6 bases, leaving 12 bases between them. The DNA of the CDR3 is TGTGCCAGCAGCGCCGACCCAGGAGCTGAAGCTTTCTTT. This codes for CASSADPGAEAFF.

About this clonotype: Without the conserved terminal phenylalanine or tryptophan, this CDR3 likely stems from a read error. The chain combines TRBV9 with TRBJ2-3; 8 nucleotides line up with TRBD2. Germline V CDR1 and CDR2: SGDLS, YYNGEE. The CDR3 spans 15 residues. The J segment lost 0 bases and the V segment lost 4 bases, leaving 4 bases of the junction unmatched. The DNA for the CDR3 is TGTGCCAGCAGCCCGCAGCGGGGGAGCACAGATACGCAGTATTTA. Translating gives CASSPQRGSTDTQYL.

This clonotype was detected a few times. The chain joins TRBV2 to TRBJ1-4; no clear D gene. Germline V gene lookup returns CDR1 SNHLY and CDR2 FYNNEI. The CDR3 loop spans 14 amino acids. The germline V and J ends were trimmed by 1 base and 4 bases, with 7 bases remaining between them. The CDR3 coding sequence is TGTGCCAGCAGTGAAGACAGATTTAATGAAAAACTGTTTTTT. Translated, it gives CASSEDRFNEKLFF.

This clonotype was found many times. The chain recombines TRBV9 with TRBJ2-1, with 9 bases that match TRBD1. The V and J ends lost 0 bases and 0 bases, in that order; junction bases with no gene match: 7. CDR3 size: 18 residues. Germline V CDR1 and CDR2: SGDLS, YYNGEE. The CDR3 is CASSVVGGTGSSYNEQFF. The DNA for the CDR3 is TGTGCCAGCAGCGTAGTAGGGGGGACAGGGAGCTCCTACAATGAGCAGTTCTTC.

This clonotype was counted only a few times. CDR3 sequence: CASSLVRGFIYEQYF. As DNA, the CDR3 is TGTGCCAGCAGCCTCGTCAGGGGGTTCATCTACGAGCAGTACTTC. The chain recombines TRBV28 with TRBJ2-7, with 7 bases matching TRBD1. This CDR3 has 15 residues. The ends lost 6 bases at V and 3 bases at J; junction bases unmatched: 11. The germline gives CDR1 MDHEN, CDR2 SYDVKM.

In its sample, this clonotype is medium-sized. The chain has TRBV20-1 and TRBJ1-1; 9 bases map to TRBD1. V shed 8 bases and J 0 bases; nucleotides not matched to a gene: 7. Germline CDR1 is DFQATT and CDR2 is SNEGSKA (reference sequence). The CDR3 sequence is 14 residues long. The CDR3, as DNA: TGCAGTTCTGGACAGGGGAGGATGAACACTGAAGCTTTCTTT. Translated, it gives CSSGQGRMNTEAFF.

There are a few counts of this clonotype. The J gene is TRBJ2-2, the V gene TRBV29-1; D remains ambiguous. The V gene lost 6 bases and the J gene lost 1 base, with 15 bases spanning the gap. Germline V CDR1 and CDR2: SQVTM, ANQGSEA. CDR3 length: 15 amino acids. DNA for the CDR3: TGCAGCGTCTACCCCGGGCCGCAGAACACCGGGGAGCTGTTTTTT. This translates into CSVYPGPQNTGELFF.

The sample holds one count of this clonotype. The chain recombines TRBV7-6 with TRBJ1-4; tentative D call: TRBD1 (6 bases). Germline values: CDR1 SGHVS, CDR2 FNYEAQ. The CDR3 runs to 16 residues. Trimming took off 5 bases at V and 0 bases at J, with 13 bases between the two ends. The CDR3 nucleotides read TGTGCCAGCAGCCCCCGGGACACTCCAACTAATGAAAAACTGTTTTTT. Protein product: CASSPRDTPTNEKLFF.

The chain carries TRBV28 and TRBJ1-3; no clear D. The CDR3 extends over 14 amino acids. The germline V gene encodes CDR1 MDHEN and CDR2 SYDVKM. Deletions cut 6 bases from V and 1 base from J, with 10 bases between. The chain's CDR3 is CASSIKISGNTIYF. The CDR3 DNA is TGTGCCAGCAGCATTAAGATATCTGGAAACACCATATATTTT.

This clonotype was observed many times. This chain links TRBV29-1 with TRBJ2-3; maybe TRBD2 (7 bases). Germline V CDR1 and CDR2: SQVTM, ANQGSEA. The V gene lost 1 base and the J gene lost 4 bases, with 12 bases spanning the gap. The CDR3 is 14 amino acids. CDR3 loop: CSVEGGRGSDTQYF. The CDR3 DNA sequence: TGCAGCGTTGAAGGAGGGAGGGGGTCAGATACGCAGTATTTT.

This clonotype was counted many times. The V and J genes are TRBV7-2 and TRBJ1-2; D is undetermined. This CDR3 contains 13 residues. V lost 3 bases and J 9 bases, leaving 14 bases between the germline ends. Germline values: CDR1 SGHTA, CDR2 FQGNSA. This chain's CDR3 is CASSFNEARSYTF. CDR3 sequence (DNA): TGTGCCAGCAGCTTTAACGAAGCACGTAGCTACACCTTC. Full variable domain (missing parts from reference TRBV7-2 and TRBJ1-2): GAGVSQSPSNKVTEKGKDVELRCDPISGHTALYWYRQSLGQGLEFLIYFQGNSAPDKSGLPSDRFSAERTGGSVSTLTIQRTQQEDSAVYLCASSFNEARSYTFGSGTRLTVV.

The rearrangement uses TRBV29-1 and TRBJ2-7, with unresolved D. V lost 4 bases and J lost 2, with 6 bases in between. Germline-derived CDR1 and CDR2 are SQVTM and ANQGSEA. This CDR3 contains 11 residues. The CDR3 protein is CSVVETYEQYF. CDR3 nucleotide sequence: TGCAGCGTTGTGGAGACCTACGAGCAGTACTTC.

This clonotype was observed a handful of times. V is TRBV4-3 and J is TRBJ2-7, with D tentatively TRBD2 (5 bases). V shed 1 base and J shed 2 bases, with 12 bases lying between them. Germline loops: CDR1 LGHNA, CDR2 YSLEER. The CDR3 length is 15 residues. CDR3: CASSQVAGSTYEQYF. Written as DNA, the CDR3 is TGCGCCAGCAGCCAAGTTGCGGGCAGTACCTACGAGCAGTACTTC.